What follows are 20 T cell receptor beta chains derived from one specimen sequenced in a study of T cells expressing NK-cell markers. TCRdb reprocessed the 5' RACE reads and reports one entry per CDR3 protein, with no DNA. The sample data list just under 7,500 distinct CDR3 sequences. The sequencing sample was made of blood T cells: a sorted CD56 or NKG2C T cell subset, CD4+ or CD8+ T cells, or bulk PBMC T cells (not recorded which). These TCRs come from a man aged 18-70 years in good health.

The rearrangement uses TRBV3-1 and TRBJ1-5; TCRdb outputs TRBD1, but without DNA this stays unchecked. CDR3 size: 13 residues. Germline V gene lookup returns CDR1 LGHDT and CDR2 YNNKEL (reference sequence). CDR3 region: CASSRGLAQPQHF. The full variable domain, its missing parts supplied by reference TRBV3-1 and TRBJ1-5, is DTAVSQTPKYLVTQMGNDKSIKCEQNLGHDTMYWYKQDSKKFLKIMFSYNNKELIINETVPNRFSPKSPDKAHLNLHINSLELGDSAVYFCASSRGLAQPQHFGDGTRLSIL.

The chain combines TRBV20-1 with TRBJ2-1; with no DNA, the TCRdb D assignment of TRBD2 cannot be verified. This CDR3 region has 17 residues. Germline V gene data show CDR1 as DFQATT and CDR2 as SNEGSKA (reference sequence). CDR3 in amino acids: CSARDLEGPSPYNEQFF.

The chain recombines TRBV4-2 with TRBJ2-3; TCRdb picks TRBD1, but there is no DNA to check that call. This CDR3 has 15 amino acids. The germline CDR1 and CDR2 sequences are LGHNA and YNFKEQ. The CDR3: CASSLQQGRADTQYF.

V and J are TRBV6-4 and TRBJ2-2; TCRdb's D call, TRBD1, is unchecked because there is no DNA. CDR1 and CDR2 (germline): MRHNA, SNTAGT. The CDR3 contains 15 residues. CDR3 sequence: CASSPGTVNTGELFF.

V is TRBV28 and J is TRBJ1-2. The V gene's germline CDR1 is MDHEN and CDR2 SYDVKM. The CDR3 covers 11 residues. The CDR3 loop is CASSHPYGYTF.

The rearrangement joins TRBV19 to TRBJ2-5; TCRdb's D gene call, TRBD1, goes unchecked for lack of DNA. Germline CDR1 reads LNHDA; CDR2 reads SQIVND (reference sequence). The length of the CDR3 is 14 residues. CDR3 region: CASNDGKYQETQYF.

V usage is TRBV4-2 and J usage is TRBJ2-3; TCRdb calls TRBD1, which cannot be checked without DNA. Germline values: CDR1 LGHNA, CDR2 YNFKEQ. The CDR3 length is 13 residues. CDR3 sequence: CASSQGEPGTQYF.

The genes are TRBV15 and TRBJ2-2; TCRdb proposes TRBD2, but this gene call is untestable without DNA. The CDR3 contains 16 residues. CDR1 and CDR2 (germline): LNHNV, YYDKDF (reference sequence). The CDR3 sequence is CATSRDGGEGTGELFF.

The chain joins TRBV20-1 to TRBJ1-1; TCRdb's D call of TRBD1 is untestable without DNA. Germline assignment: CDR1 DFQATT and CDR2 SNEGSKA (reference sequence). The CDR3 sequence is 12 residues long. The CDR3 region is CSASSGDTEAFF.

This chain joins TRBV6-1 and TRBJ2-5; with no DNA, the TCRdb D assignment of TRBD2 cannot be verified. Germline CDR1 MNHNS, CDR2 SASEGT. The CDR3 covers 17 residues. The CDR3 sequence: CASSEAGSGTGGETQYF.

The CDR3 sequence: CSAQQTGSDTEAFF. This chain joins TRBV20-1 and TRBJ1-1; TCRdb's D call of TRBD1 is untestable without DNA. The length of the CDR3 is 14 residues. CDR1 and CDR2 (germline): DFQATT, SNEGSKA (reference sequence).

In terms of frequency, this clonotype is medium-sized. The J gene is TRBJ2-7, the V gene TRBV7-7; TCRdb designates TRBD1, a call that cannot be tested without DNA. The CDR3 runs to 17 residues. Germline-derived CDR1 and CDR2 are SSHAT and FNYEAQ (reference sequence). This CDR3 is CASSLPPSSMGRYEQYF.

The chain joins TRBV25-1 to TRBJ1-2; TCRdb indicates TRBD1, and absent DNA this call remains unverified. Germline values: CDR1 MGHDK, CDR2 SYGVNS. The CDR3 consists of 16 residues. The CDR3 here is CASSEGGQGRAYGYTF.

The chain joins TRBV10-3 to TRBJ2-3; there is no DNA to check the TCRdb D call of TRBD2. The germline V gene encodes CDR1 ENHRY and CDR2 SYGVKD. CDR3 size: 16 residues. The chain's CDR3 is CAISGLAGGLGDTQYF.

CDR3 residues: CASSHLGGPITGELFF. The chain recombines TRBV14 with TRBJ2-2; absent DNA, TCRdb's TRBD1 call cannot be checked. CDR1 is SGHDN, CDR2 FVKESK, per germline. The CDR3 has 16 amino acids.

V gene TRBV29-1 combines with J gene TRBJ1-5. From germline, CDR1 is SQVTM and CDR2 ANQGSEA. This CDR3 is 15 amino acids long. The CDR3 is CSVGWAKTSNQPQHF.

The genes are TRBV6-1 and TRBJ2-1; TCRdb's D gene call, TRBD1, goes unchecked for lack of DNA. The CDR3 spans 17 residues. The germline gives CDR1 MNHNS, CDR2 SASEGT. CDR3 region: CASSVTGRPSSYNEQFF.

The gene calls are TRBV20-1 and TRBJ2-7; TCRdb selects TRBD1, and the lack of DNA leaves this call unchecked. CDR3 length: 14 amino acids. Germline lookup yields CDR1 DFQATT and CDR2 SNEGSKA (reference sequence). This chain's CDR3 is CSAKPGTDYGEQYF.

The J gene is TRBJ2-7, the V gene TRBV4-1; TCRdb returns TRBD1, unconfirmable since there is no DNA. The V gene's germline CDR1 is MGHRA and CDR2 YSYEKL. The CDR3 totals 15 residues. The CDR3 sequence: CASSLGLQGGYEQYF.

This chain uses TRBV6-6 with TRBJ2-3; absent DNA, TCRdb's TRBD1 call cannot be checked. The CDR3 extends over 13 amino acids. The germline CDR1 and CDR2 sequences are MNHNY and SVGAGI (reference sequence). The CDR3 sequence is CASSQGETDTQYF.